Presented here are 6 T cell receptor beta chains from one specimen sequenced in a study of T cell repertoires in cytomegalovirus infection. TCRdb fed the reads into MiXCR, producing one record per CDR3 protein. The sample consists of approximately 500,000 distinct CDR3 sequences, around 11% of them appearing once. The sequenced sample was PBMCs. The receptors originated from a human donor in good health (CMV status not recorded). Some clones in this sample may be carry-over from other donors' samples.

This clonotype was found many times. The genes are TRBV12-3 or TRBV12-4 and TRBJ1-2; no clear D gene. CDR3 length equals 14 residues. V lost 8 bases to trimming and J lost 0 bases, with 13 bases between them. The CDR3 here is CASSHPRPNYGYTF. The CDR3 DNA reads TGTGCCAGCTCCCACCCTCGGCCTAACTATGGCTACACCTTC.

This clonotype has a count of ten or more. V is TRBV5-4 and J is TRBJ2-3; 9 bases are shared with TRBD2. This CDR3 spans 15 amino acids. Unmatched junction bases numbered 4, after V lost 0 bases and J lost 5 bases. The germline CDR1 and CDR2 sequences are SGHNT and YYREEE (reference sequence). CDR3 nucleotide sequence: TGTGCCAGCAGCTTGGGCGGGAGGGCCCTAGATACGCAGTATTTT. Translation gives CASSLGGRALDTQYF.

A few counts support this clonotype. V and J are TRBV6-5 and TRBJ2-7; TRBD2 agrees at 9 bases. CDR1 and CDR2 from the germline V gene are MNHEY and SVGAGI. The CDR3 length is 18 residues. J lost 3 bases, V lost 5 bases, and 17 bases had no gene match. In nucleotides, the CDR3 is TGTGCCAGCAGTCCCCCCCCGTCCGGGACTAGCAAAGACTACGAGCAGTACTTC. This gives the protein CASSPPPSGTSKDYEQYF.

Turning to this clonotype: A read error is possible here, since a much larger clone lies one base away. The chain joins TRBV12-3 or TRBV12-4 to TRBJ2-1, with D unresolved. V shed 2 bases and J shed 2 bases, with 13 bases lying between them. The CDR3 totals 16 residues. For the CDR3, the DNA is TGTGCCAGCAGTTTACGGAAGGAACCGGCCTACAATGAGCAGTTCTTC. It yields the protein CASSLRKEPAYNEQFF.

The chain uses TRBV7-9 and TRBJ2-7; the match to TRBD2 covers 9 bases. Germline V gene data show CDR1 as SEHNR and CDR2 as FQNEAQ (reference sequence). Trimming cost V 2 bases and J 3 bases; bases outside gene matches: 2. This CDR3 contains 14 residues. In DNA form, the CDR3 reads TGTGCCAGCAGCTTACAGCGGGGGGACTACGAGCAGTACTTC. This codes for CASSLQRGDYEQYF.

This clonotype was seen ten or more times. The J gene is TRBJ1-5, the V gene TRBV20-1; weak D call: TRBD1 (5 bases). Looked up from germline, CDR1 is DFQATT and CDR2 is SNEGSKA (reference sequence). V was clipped by 3 bases and J by 1 base, with 13 bases between them. The CDR3 extends over 15 amino acids. The CDR3 loop is CSASQGTVSNQPQHF. CDR3 nucleotides: TGCAGTGCTAGTCAAGGGACGGTGAGCAATCAGCCCCAGCATTTT.